The entry below gives a single TCR beta chain sequence along with its context. No antigen is known for it. No much larger clone exists at a distance of one base, and base qualities are not known. The record originates from a study of PD-1 blockade in classical Hodgkin lymphoma (dated by TCRdb to 2018 to 2020). As for the study more broadly: Nivolumab dosing was 3 mg/kg intravenously every 2 weeks, continuing until either disease progression or unacceptable toxicity. A peripheral blood immune signature of response to PD-1 blockade in classical Hodgkin lymphoma was defined using TCR beta sequencing and CyTOF.

Sample time point, as interpreted from the label and publication: cycle 4 day 1 (C4D1), after 6 weeks of nivolumab. Every trial patient had relapsed after autologous stem cell transplantation, and cohorts A, B and C differed in prior brentuximab vedotin exposure. Magnetic negative selection with a Miltenyi CD8+ T cell isolation kit was used to purify CD8+ T cells from thawed PBMCs. The trial cohort included 55 to 65 patients with relapsed/refractory classical Hodgkin lymphoma, and each patient had a best overall response of complete response, partial response or progressive disease. Trial patients were treated with single-agent nivolumab in the multi-cohort phase II CheckMate 205 trial. An independent review committee assessed best overall response using the 2007 International Working Group response criteria. Trial PBMCs were collected just before the start of nivolumab (C1D1) and during therapy at cycle 2 day 1 and cycle 4 day 1. Peripheral blood was collected in 8 mL Vacutainer Cell Preparation Tubes, from which PBMCs were isolated by centrifugation and then cryopreserved. Purified CD4+ and CD8+ fractions were prepared only for cases with an additional available PBMC sample. Magnetically labelled cells were removed on LS columns in a quadroMACS separator, and the flow-through was collected as the purified fraction.

The Qiagen DNeasy kit was used to extract genomic DNA from unsorted PBMCs and from the negatively selected CD4+ and CD8+ fractions. TCR beta CDR3 regions were subjected to amplification by immunoSEQ multiplex PCR with primers that anneal to V and J segments. Amplification bias was minimized using a synthetic immune receptor repertoire, and residual bias was removed computationally after sequencing. Under the source paper's analysis protocol: Custom Python scripts were used to quantify repertoire diversity as the Shannon entropy index. The unsorted, CD4+ and CD8+ repertoires were each analyzed separately, with the exception of combined analyses, where CD4+ and CD8+ sequences were merged in silico. Clonal expansion was defined as at least a 2-fold frequency increase after treatment relative to C1D1, with a pseudocount of 0.5 for undetected baseline clones. Clones with 0 or 1 copy at C1D1 were classified as singleton clones, and clones with 2 or more copies were classified as non-singleton clones. Clones expanded in unsorted samples were annotated as CD4+, CD8+ or unknown by matching protein sequences in sorted samples from the same patient. Wilcoxon tests on paired samples were used to test diversity changes from C1D1 to C4D1. The source is immuneACCESS, and TCRdb retained only in-frame sequences with V and J called. Part of the clones is not carried over; for the studies checked, unresolved V genes explain less than half of this, and the remainder is unexplained. That table is the source of V, J and clone size, and D and trimming were worked out from the DNA. In this sample the table shows 15,000 to 20,000 clones, about 87% of which occur a single time. The ten largest clones take up roughly 4.7% of the sample.

Overall study outcomes, separate from this receptor: By C4D1, a significant rise was seen in CD4+ TCR diversity but not in CD8+ TCR diversity (p=0.0027 vs p=0.16), and the rise was most apparent among complete responders (p=0.02). Lower diversity was seen in patients whose nivolumab began less than 1 year after ASCT, and these patients were left out of later analyses so that immune reconstitution would not confound the results. The study was restricted to a single clinical trial cohort, and the causes of repertoire differences, possibly disease activity or prior therapy, were left undefined. Newly diagnosed patients were reported to have lower baseline TCR diversity than healthy donors, and relapsed/refractory patients were reported to have lower baseline TCR diversity still. Among trial patients, those achieving complete response had baseline diversity similar to that of newly diagnosed patients, while diversity was significantly lower in partial responders and progressors.

The germline V gene provides CDR1 SGHTA and CDR2 FQGTGA. The CDR3 holds 18 amino acids from the cysteine to the phenylalanine. CDR3 DNA is the only sequence kept; it has 54 bases, read in frame from the first base. Trimming at the junction amounts to 0 bases on V and 0 bases on J, and the germline ends lie 12 bases apart. This chain is built from TRBV7-3 and TRBJ2-6, with no confidently assigned D gene. This specimen was CD8+ T cells from blood, taken before the fourth cycle of nivolumab. The clonotype originates from a human donor with classical Hodgkin lymphoma. The CDR3 protein: CASSLTLWHNSGANVLTF. The bases are TGTGCCAGCAGCTTAACTTTGTGGCACAACTCTGGGGCCAACGTCCTGACTTTC.